Presented here are 5 T cell receptor beta chains from one specimen sequenced in a study of cytomegalovirus exposure and HLA in healthy donors. Amplification used 60 Vbeta primers and 13 Jbeta primers. The method was immunoSEQ multiplex PCR; TCRdb's version includes in-frame clones alone and lacks a portion of them. This sample has 130,000 to 150,000 clones; almost 85% occur once, and the top ten carry 9% to 10%. Source material: PBMCs. The receptors were gathered from a woman aged 55-70 years in good health and CMV-seropositive.

The rearrangement links TRBV28 to TRBJ2-1; 8 bases fit TRBD2. The CDR3 loop spans 14 amino acids. CDR1 and CDR2 (germline): MDHEN, SYDVKM. With 6 bases clipped from V and 5 bases from J, the junction kept 6 bases outside the gene matches. CDR3: CASSPAGGHNEQFF. The CDR3 DNA sequence: TGTGCCAGCAGCCCCGCGGGGGGCCACAATGAGCAGTTCTTC.

V and J are TRBV12-5 and TRBJ1-5; possible D gene TRBD1, 5 bases. This CDR3 comprises 14 residues. Germline values: CDR1 LGHNT, CDR2 FRNRAP. Trimming stripped 7 bases from V and 3 bases from J, with 13 bases between. CDR3 bases: TGTGCTAGTGCCCCCTCAGGGTTCAATCAGCCCCAGCATTTT. It yields the protein CASAPSGFNQPQHF.

This clone was seen a handful of times. The chain combines TRBV30 with TRBJ2-3, with TRBD2 matching over 13 bases. Germline V gene data show CDR1 as GTSNPN and CDR2 as SVGIG (reference sequence). After removal of 2 bases from V and 6 bases from J, the junction contained 5 bases not matched to a gene. The CDR3 has 15 amino acids. CDR3 sequence: CAWSTLAGGGDTQYF. CDR3 nucleotide sequence: TGTGCCTGGAGTACACTAGCGGGAGGGGGGGATACGCAGTATTTT. Full variable domain (missing parts from reference TRBV30 and TRBJ2-3): SQTIHQWPATLVQPVGSPLSLECTVEGTSNPNLYWYRQAAGRGLQLLFYSVGIGQISSEVPQNLSASRPQDRQFILSSKKLLLSDSGFYLCAWSTLAGGGDTQYFGPGTRLTVL.

This chain joins TRBV7-3 and TRBJ2-1; possibly TRBD2 for D (5 bases). The CDR3 contains 14 residues. Germline V gene data show CDR1 as SGHTA and CDR2 as FQGTGA. V was clipped by 2 bases and J by 5 bases, with 10 bases between them. CDR3 sequence reads: CASSLYGLDNEQFF. CDR3 in DNA: TGTGCCAGCAGCTTATATGGACTGGACAATGAGCAGTTCTTC.

V usage is TRBV15 and J usage is TRBJ2-7, with TRBD2 matching over 13 bases. Germline V gives CDR1 LNHNV, CDR2 YYDKDF (reference sequence). The ends lost 2 bases at V and 7 bases at J; junction bases unmatched: 5. The CDR3 runs to 15 residues. The CDR3 sequence is CATSRRTSGSGEQYF. Written as DNA, the CDR3 is TGTGCCACCAGCAGACGGACTAGCGGGAGTGGGGAGCAGTACTTC.